Sequencing of this T cell receptor (beta chain) was carried out in a study of blood T cells in healthy people across ages. Overall study context: About one barcoded beta molecule was captured per two T cells (by template switching).

On this clonotype itself: The antigen is not known. Mismatch with germline at one junction end may stem from a read error.

The authors ran a second PCR of roughly 6 to 11 cycles using a sample-barcoded 5' primer and a J-beta primer mix. Researchers report that each sample yielded at least 2.5 million CDR3-containing paired-end reads. Each CDR3 protein gets one entry after TCRdb re-called the 5' RACE reads with MiXCR. The sample records about 680,000 distinct CDR3 sequences, 45% to 50% being singletons. Overall study results and limits: Any changes in expanded clonotypes were possibly confounded, as donor CMV status remained unknown.

The CDR3 totals 13 residues. Germline assignment: CDR1 KGHSH and CDR2 LQKENI. This sequence was found in an older woman in good health. The V gene is TRBV18, the J gene TRBJ1-6; D is unclear. Sequencing input: blood. The chain's CDR3 is CASPPPRNSPLHF. The DNA of the CDR3 is TGTGCCAGCCCACCACCAAGGAATTCACCCCTCCACTTT.